This T cell receptor beta chain was observed in a study of T-cell memory formation after mild COVID-19. Looking at the study overall: Clustering of TCRs was largely donor specific.

This clonotype was observed a handful of times. What it binds is unknown. Study-wide points: Among clones contracting day 15 to 85, CD4/CD8 was balanced, whereas later expanders leaned CD4+. Pre-infection memory harbored some responding clones, suggesting cross-reactive memory joined.

Sample barcodes and UMIs were carried by the TCR alpha and TCR beta cDNA libraries that 5'RACE generated with constant-segment primers. TCRdb re-derived calls from the 5' RACE reads in MiXCR, one entry per CDR3 protein. The sample yields tens of thousands of distinct CDR3 sequences, 15% to 20% seen once. Trimming pared 3 bases from V and 4 bases from J, leaving 10 bases between. Germline CDR1 is SGHRS and CDR2 is YFSETQ. The length of the CDR3 is 13 residues. The chain carries TRBV5-1 and TRBJ1-2; D is unresolved. Source material: PBMCs or a T cell subset sorted from them (not recorded which). This TCR was sampled from an adult woman who had mild COVID-19 (a few samples of this study predate the infection). Cell type and time point are not known. The CDR3 loop reads CASSSGEIYGYTF. CDR3 nucleotides: TGCGCCAGCAGCTCCGGGGAAATCTATGGCTACACCTTC.